These 6 T cell receptor beta chains share one sample of origin, sequenced in a study of tumor and adjacent non-tumor tissue in lung cancer (dated by TCRdb to 2016 to 2019). Libraries were made using multiplex PCR. Sequencing was carried out with an Illumina HiSeq 2500. TCRbeta libraries were constructed through three rounds of nested PCR with primers (Table S4) according to protocols adapted from ARM-PCR. The raw public reads went through TCRdb reprocessing: fastp at Q25, MiXCR clone calling, in-frame beta chains kept. Duplicate CDR3 protein sequences are folded into a single record with the most common DNA and genes. This sample gives tens of thousands of distinct CDR3 sequences in total; under 70% of them show up just once. About 30% of the sample is held by the ten biggest clonotypes. RNA was isolated from bulk unsorted tissue, and RNA quality was assessed with a NanoDrop ND-1000 and an Agilent 2100. Normal lung samples were distant non-tumor tissue taken more than 3 cm from the tumor edge.

Material: distant non-tumor lung tissue. These receptor sequences come from a woman aged 45 to 65 with non-small cell lung cancer.

Regarding this clonotype: Given a much more abundant clone one base away, this may be a read error. V gene TRBV20-1 combines with J gene TRBJ2-3, with D tentatively TRBD2 (5 bases). The CDR3 length is 13 residues. In germline, CDR1 is DFQATT, CDR2 SNEGSKA (reference sequence). The V end lost 0 bases, the J end lost 11 bases, and 15 bases lay between the germline ends. The CDR3 here is CSARDGSVGVQYF. In DNA, the CDR3 is TGCAGTGCTAGAGATGGGAGCGTCGGGGTGCAGTATTTT.

Turning to this clonotype: One end of the junction fails to match germline, which may point to a read error. J is TRBJ1-1 and V is TRBV4-1, with D perhaps matching TRBD1 (5 bases). The germline gives CDR1 MGHRA, CDR2 YSYEKL. The CDR3 runs to 16 residues. The CDR3 DNA reads as TGCGCCAGCAGCCTAGAACTCTACAGGTTCGGCACTGAAACTTTCTTT. It translates to CASSLELYRFGTETFF.

A note on this clonotype: A read error may be the cause here, since a much bigger clone is one base away. The conserved closing phenylalanine or tryptophan is absent in this CDR3, likely reflecting a read error. CDR3 in DNA: TGCAGTGCTAGAGAAGGTACGGGACAGGGGGCTCATCCAACCGCAAATGAGCAGTTCATC. Translated, it gives CSAREGTGQGAHPTANEQFI. V usage is TRBV20-1 and J usage is TRBJ2-1; 12 bases fit TRBD1. Trimming at V came to 0 bases and at J to 7 bases, leaving 19 bases not matched to a gene. Germline V gives CDR1 DFQATT, CDR2 SNEGSKA (reference sequence). This CDR3 is built from 20 residues.

Details on this clonotype: This may come from a read error, since a much larger clone is one base off. This chain links TRBV6-2 or TRBV6-3 with TRBJ1-5; possibly TRBD1 for D (5 bases). The CDR3 covers 15 residues. Germline lookup yields CDR1 MNHEY and CDR2 SVGEGT. CDR3 in amino acids: CASSYSWGSNRPQQF. CDR3 sequence (DNA): TGTGCCAGCAGTTACTCGTGGGGCAGCAATCGGCCCCAGCAATTT.

Worth noting for this clonotype: This could be a read error, since a much larger clone is one nucleotide away. The V and J genes are TRBV24-1 and TRBJ1-1; D ambiguous. This CDR3 has 11 residues. Germline CDR1 reads KGHDR; CDR2 reads SFDVKD. CDR3 protein: CATSDATEASF. The CDR3, as DNA: TGTGCCACCAGTGATGCCACTGAAGCTTCCTTT.

Sample share makes this clonotype medium-sized (0.01 to 0.1%). This chain connects TRBV4-1 to TRBJ1-2; 8 nucleotides match TRBD1. The CDR3 contains 16 residues. Germline loops: CDR1 MGHRA, CDR2 YSYEKL. V lost 0 bases and J lost 2; bases outside the gene matches: 5. The CDR3: CASSQDLYRGNYGYTF. CDR3 DNA sequence: TGCGCCAGCAGCCAAGATCTGTACAGGGGGAACTATGGCTACACCTTC.